This T cell receptor beta chain comes out of a study of shared clonotypes between healthy human individuals. Each subset's genomic DNA was shared equally among a number of immunoSEQ plates. Method: immunoSEQ multiplex PCR; TCRdb's copy keeps in-frame clones and lacks some. The table has around 2,000,000 clones, roughly 95% seen once. The V end lost 5 bases, the J end lost 6 bases, and 16 bases lay between the germline ends. Germline V gives CDR1 ENHRY, CDR2 SYGVKD. The CDR3 contains 15 residues. The rearrangement joins TRBV10-3 to TRBJ2-2; D possibly corresponds to TRBD2 (6 bases). The source is a man aged 18 to 30 in good health. The sequencing input was naive CD4+ T cells sorted from blood. The subset here: CD45RA+ positively selected. CDR3 nucleotides: TGTGCCATCAGTTACATTAGGGAGGATGCCGGGGAGCTGTTTTTT. This codes for CAISYIREDAGELFF.